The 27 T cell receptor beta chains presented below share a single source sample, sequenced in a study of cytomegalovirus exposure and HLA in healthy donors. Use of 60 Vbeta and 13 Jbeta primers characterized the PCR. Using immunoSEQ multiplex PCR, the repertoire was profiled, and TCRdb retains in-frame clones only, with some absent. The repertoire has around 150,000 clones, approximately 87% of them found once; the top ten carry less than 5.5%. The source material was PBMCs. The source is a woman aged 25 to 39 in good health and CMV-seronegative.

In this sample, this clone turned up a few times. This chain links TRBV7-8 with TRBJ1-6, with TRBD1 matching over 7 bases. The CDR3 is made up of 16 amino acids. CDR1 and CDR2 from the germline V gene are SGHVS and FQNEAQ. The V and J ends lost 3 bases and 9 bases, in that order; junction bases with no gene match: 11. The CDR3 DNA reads TGTGCCAGCAGCTTTACGCCGGGACAGAGGGGTTCACCCCTCCACTTT. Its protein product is CASSFTPGQRGSPLHF.

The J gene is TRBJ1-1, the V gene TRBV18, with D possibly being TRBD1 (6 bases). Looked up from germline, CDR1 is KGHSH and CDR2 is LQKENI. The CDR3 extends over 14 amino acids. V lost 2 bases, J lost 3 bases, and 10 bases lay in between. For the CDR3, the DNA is TGTGCCAGCTCACCAACAGGGTCGGACACTGAAGCTTTCTTT. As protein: CASSPTGSDTEAFF. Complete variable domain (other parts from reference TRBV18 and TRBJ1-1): NAGVMQNPRHLVRRRGQEARLRCSPMKGHSHVYWYRQLPEEGLKFMVYLQKENIIDESGMPKERFSAEFPKEGPSILRIQQVVRGDSAAYFCASSPTGSDTEAFFGQGTRLTVV.

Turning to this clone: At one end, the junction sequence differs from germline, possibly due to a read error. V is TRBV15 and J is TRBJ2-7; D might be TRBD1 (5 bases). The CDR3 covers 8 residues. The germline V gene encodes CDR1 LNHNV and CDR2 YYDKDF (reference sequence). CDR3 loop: CATSRGQF. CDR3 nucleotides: TGTGCCACCAGCAGAGGACAGTTC.

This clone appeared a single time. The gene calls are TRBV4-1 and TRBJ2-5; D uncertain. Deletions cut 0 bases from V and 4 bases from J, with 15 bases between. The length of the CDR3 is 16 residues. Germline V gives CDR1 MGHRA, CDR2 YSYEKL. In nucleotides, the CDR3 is TGCGCCAGCAGCCAAGATGGAGCCTCTACGAGAGAGACCCAGTACTTC. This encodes CASSQDGASTRETQYF.

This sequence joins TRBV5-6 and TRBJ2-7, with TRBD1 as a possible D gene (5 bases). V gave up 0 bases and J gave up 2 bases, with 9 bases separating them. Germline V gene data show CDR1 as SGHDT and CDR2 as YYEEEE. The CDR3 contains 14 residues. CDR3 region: CASSLGQSAYEQYF. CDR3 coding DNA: TGTGCCAGCAGCTTGGGACAGAGTGCCTACGAGCAGTACTTC.

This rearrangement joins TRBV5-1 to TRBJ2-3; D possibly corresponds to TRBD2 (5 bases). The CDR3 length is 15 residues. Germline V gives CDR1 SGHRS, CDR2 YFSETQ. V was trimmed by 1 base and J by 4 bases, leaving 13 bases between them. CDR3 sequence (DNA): TGCGCCAGCAGCTTGATCCCGGGGTCGCCAGATACGCAGTATTTT. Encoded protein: CASSLIPGSPDTQYF.

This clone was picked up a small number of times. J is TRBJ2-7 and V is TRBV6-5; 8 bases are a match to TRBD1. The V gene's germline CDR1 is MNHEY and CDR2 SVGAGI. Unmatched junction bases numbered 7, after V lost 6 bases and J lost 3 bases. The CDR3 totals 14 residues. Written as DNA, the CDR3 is TGTGCCAGCAGCCGCGGACAGGGAGTCTACGAGCAGTACTTC. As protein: CASSRGQGVYEQYF.

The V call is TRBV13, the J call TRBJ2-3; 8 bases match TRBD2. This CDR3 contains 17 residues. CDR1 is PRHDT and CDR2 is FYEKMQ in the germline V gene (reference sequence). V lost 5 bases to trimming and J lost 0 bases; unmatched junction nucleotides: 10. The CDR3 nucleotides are TGTGCCAGCAGCCCCCGTTGGGTAGCGGGGAGCACAGATACGCAGTATTTT. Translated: CASSPRWVAGSTDTQYF.

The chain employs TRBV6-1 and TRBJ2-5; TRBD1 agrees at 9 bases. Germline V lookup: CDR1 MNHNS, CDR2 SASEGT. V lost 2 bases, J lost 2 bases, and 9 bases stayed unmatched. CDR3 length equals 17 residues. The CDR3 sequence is CASSEFGGTGLQETQYF. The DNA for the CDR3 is TGTGCCAGCAGTGAATTCGGCGGGACAGGGCTTCAAGAGACCCAGTACTTC.

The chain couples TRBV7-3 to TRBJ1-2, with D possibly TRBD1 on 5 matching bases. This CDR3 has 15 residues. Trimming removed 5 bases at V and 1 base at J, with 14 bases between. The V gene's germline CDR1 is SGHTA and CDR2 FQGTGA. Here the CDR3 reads CASSPTASDNYGYTF. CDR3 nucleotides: TGTGCCAGCAGCCCGACAGCTTCGGATAACTATGGCTACACCTTC.

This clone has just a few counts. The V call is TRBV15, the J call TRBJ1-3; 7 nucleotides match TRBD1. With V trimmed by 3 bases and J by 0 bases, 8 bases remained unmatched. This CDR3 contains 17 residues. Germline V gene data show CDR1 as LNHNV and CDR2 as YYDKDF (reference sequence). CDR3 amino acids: CATSRGGQEISGNTIYF. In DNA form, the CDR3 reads TGTGCCACCAGCAGGGGAGGACAGGAGATCTCTGGAAACACCATATATTTT.

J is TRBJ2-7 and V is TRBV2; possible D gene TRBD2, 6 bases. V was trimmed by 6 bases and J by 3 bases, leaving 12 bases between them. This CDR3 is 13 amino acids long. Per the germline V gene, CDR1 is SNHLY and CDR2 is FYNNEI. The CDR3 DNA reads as TGTGCCAGCAGGCGGGATTCGGTCTACGAGCAGTACTTC. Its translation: CASRRDSVYEQYF.

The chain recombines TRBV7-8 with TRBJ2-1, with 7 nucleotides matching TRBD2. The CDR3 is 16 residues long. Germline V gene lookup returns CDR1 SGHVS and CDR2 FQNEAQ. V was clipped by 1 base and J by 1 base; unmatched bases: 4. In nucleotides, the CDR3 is TGTGCCAGCAGCTTAGTCCCAGCGGGATCCTACAATGAGCAGTTCTTC. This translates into CASSLVPAGSYNEQFF.

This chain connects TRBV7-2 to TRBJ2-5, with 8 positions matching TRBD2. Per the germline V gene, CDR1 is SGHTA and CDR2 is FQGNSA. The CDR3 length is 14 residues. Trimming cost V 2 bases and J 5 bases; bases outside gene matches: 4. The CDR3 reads CASSLPGRVETQYF. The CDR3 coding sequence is TGTGCCAGCAGCTTACCCGGGAGGGTGGAGACCCAGTACTTC.

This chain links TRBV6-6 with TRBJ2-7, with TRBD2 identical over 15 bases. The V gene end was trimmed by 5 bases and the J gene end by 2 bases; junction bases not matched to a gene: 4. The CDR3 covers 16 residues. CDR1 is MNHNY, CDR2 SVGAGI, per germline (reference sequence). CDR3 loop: CASSLRTSGRAYEQYF. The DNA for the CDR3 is TGTGCCAGCAGTCTAAGGACTAGCGGGAGGGCCTACGAGCAGTACTTC.

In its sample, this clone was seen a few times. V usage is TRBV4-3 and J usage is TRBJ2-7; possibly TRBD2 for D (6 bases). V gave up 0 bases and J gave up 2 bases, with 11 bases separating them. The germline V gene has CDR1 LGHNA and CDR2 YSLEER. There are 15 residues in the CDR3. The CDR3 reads CASSQDRGSPYEQYF. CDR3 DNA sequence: TGCGCCAGCAGCCAAGACCGGGGGTCTCCCTACGAGCAGTACTTC.

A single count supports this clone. CDR3 nucleotide sequence: TGCGCCAGCAGCTCCGAAGCTGTCACCGGGGAGCTGTTTTTT. Protein product: CASSSEAVTGELFF. The chain couples TRBV5-1 to TRBJ2-2; the D is unclear. Germline V gene data show CDR1 as SGHRS and CDR2 as YFSETQ. V lost 3 bases and J lost 4, with 10 bases in between. The CDR3 contains 14 residues.

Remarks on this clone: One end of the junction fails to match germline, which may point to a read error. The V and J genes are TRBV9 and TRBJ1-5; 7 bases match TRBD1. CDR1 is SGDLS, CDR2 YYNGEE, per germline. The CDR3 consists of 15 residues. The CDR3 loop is CVSSPGDSPNQPQHF. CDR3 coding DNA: TGTGTCAGCAGCCCAGGGGACAGCCCCAATCAGCCCCAGCATTTT.

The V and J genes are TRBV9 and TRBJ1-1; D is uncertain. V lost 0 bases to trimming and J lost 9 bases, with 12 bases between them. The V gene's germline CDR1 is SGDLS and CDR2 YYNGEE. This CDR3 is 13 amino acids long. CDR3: CASSVGGKTKAFF. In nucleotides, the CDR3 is TGTGCCAGCAGCGTAGGGGGAAAGACTAAAGCTTTCTTT.

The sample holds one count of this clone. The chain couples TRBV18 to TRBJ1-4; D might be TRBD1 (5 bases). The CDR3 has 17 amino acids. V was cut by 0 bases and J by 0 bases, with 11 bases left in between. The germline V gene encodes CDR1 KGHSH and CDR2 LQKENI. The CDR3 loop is CASSPPGATATNEKLFF. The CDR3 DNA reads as TGTGCCAGCTCACCACCTGGGGCTACAGCAACTAATGAAAAACTGTTTTTT.

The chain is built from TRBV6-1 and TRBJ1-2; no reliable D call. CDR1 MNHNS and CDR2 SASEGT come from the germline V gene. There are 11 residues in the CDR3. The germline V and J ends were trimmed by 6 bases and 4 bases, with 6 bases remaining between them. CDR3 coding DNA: TGTGCCAGCAGGAACAGCTATGGCTACACCTTC. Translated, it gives CASRNSYGYTF.

The DNA for the CDR3 is TGTGCCAGCAGCTCCCATCGAACCTACTACAATGAGCAGTTCTTC. It codes for CASSSHRTYYNEQFF. The chain links TRBV7-8 to TRBJ2-1; D unresolved. The germline V gene has CDR1 SGHVS and CDR2 FQNEAQ. The length of the CDR3 is 15 residues. Trimming pared 4 bases from V and 3 bases from J, leaving 13 bases between.

This chain's CDR3 is CASSGSGSSYNEQFF. Here the CDR3 DNA reads TGTGCCAGCAGCGGGAGCGGGAGCTCCTACAATGAGCAGTTCTTC. The chain combines TRBV7-9 with TRBJ2-1; TRBD2 agrees at 8 bases. The germline gives CDR1 SEHNR, CDR2 FQNEAQ (reference sequence). Germline trimming cut 5 bases from V and 0 bases from J; bases unmatched to any gene: 3. The CDR3 spans 15 residues.

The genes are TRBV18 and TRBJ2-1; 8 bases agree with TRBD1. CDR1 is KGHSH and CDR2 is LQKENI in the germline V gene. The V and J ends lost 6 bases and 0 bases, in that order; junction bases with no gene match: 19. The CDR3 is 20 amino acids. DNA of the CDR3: TGTGCCAGCTCCCCGGGGGTGCGTCAGGGGGCAACTAGCTCCTACAATGAGCAGTTCTTC. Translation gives CASSPGVRQGATSSYNEQFF. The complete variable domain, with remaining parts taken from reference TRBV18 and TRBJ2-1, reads NAGVMQNPRHLVRRRGQEARLRCSPMKGHSHVYWYRQLPEEGLKFMVYLQKENIIDESGMPKERFSAEFPKEGPSILRIQQVVRGDSAAYFCASSPGVRQGATSSYNEQFFGPGTRLTVL.

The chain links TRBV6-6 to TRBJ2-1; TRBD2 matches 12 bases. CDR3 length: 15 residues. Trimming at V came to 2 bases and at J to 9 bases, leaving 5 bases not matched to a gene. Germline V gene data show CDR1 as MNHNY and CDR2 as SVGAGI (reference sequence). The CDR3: CASSYLAGGAREQFF. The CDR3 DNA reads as TGTGCCAGCAGTTACCTAGCGGGAGGGGCCCGTGAGCAGTTCTTC.

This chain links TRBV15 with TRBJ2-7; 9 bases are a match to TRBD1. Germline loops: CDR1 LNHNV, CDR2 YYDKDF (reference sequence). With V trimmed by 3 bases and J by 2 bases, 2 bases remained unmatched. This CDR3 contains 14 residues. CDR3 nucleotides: TGTGCCACCAGCAGCCGGGACAGGGCCTACGAGCAGTACTTC. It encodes CATSSRDRAYEQYF.

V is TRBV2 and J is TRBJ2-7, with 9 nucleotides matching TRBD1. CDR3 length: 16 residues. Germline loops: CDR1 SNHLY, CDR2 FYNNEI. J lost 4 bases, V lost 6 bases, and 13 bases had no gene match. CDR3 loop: CASRKGSAGQGYEQYF. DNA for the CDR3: TGTGCCAGCAGGAAGGGGTCTGCGGGACAGGGATACGAGCAGTACTTC.